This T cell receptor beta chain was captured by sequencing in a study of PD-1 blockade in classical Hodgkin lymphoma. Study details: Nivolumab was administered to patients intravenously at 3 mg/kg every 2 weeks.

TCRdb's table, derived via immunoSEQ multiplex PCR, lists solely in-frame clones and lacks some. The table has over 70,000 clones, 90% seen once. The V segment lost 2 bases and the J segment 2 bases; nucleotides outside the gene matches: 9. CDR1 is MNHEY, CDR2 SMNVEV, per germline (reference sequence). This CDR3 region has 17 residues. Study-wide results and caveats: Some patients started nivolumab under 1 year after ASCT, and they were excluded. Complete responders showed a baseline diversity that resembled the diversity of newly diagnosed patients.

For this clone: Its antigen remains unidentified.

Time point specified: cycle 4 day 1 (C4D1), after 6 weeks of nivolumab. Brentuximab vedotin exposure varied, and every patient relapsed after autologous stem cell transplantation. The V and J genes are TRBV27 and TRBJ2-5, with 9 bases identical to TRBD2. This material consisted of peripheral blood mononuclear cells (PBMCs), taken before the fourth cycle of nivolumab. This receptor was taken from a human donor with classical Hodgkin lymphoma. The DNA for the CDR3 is TGTGCCAGCAGTTTACCCGGGATAGCGGGGGTTCAAGAGACCCAGTACTTC. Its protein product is CASSLPGIAGVQETQYF.